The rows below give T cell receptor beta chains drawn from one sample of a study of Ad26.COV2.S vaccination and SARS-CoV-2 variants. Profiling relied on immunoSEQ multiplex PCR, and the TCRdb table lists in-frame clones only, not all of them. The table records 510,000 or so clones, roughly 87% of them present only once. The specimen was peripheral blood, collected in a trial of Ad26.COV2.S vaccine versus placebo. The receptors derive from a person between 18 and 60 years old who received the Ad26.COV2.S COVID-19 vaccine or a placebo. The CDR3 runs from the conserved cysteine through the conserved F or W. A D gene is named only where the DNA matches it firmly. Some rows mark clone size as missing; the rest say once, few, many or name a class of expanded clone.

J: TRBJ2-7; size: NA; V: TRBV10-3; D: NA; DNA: TGTGCCATCAGGGGCGCCTACGAGCAGTACTTC; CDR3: CAIRGAYEQYF
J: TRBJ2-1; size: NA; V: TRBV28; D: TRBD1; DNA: TGTGCCATTGGGACAGGGGGACTCAATGAGCAGTTCTTC; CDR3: CAIGTGGLNEQFF
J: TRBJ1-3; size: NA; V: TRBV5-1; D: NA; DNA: TGCGCCAGCAGCTTGGCTGGTTCTGGAAACACCATATATTTT; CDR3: CASSLAGSGNTIYF
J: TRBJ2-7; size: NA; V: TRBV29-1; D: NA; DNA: TGCAGCGTTGAGGTCCAGCGCAGCGAGCAGTACTTC; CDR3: CSVEVQRSEQYF
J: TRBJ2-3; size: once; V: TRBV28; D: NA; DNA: TGTGCCAGCAGACCGTCTTACACAGATACGCAGTATTTT; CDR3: CASRPSYTDTQYF
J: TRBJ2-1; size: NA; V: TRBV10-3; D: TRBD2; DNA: TGTGCCATTTCCGGGACTAGCGGGATTCGGTTCTTC; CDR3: CAISGTSGIRFF
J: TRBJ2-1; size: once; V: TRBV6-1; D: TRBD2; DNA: TGTGCCAGCAGTGACCGGGACAGAAATCTAGCGGGACCTCTCGGGCAGTTCTTC; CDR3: CASSDRDRNLAGPLGQFF
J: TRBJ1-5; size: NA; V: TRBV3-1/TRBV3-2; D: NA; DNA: TGTGCCAGCAGCCAGGGTAAAATAAATAGCAATCAGCCCCAGCATTTT; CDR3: CASSQGKINSNQPQHF
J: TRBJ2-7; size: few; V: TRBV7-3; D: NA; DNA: TGTGCCAGCAGCCCCGAAGGAATCTCCTACGAGCAGTACTTC; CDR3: CASSPEGISYEQYF
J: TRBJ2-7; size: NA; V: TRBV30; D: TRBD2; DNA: TGTGCCTGGAGTGTAACTGGACTAGTACGTTTCGAGCAGTACTTC; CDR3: CAWSVTGLVRFEQYF
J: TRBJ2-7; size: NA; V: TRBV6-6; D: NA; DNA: TGTGCCAGCAGTTACAATCTGCGGGCGGGGCCAGGCGGGCAGTACTTC; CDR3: CASSYNLRAGPGGQYF
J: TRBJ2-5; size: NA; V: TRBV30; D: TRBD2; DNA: TGTGCCTGGAGGGTGGGTCATAGCGGGCAAGAGACCCAGTACTTC; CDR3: CAWRVGHSGQETQYF
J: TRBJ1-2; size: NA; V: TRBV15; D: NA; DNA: TGTGCCACCAGCAGGTCAGAATTAGGTGCCGGCTACACCTTC; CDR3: CATSRSELGAGYTF
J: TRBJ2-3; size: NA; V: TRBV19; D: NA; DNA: TGTGCCAGTAGTATTGACAGAGGCACAGATACGCAGTATTTT; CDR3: CASSIDRGTDTQYF
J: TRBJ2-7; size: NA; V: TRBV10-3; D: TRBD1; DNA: TGTGCCATCAGAGAGACAGGGGATCCCTACGAGCAGTACTTC; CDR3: CAIRETGDPYEQYF
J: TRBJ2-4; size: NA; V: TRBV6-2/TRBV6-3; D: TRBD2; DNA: TGTGCCAGCAGTCGGACTAGCGGGAGGAAAAACATTCAGTACTTC; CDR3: CASSRTSGRKNIQYF
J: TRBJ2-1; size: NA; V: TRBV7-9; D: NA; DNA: TGTGCCAGCAGCTTCCAGGCTCAGCGCTTCGATGAGCAGTTCTTC; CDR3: CASSFQAQRFDEQFF
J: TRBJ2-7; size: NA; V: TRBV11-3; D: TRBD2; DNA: TGTGCCAGCAGCCGGGGACTAGCGGGGACCTACGAGCAGTACTTC; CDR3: CASSRGLAGTYEQYF
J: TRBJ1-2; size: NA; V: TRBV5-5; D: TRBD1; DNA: TGTGCCAGCAGCCCTCCGGGACAGGAATTATATGGCTACACCTTC; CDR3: CASSPPGQELYGYTF
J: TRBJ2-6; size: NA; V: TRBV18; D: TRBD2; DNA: TGTGCCAGCTCACCGGGGACTAGCTCTGGGGCCAACGTCCTGACTTTC; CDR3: CASSPGTSSGANVLTF
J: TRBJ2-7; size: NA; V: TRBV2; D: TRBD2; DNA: TGTGCCAGCAGTTTCCAACCCCCTAGCGGGACGGTGGTCGAGCAGTACTTC; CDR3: CASSFQPPSGTVVEQYF
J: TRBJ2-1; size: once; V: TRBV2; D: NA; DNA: TGTGCCAGCAGTGCCCCCCCTATAGAGCAGTTCTTC; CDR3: CASSAPPIEQFF
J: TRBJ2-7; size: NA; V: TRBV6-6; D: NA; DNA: TGTGCCACCTCAGGGTCTGTATACGAGCAGTACTTC; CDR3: CATSGSVYEQYF
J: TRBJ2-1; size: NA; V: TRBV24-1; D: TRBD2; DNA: TGTGCCACCGGTAAACTAGCGGGAGGGCCGGGTGAGCAGTTCTTC; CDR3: CATGKLAGGPGEQFF
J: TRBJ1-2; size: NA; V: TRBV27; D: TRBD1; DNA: TGTGCCAGCAGTTGGGGACAGAACTATGGCTACACCTTC; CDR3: CASSWGQNYGYTF
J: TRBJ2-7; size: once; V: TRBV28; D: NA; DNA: TGTGCCAGCAGTTTAGGGGGAGGGGGAGGGTCCACCTACGAGCAGTACTTC; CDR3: CASSLGGGGGSTYEQYF
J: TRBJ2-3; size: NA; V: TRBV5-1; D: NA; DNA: TGCGCCAGCAGCTTGGAATTGGGGTCAGCAACAGATACGCAGTATTTT; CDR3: CASSLELGSATDTQYF
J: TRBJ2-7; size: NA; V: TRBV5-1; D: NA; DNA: TGCGCCAGCTCATTGGTCCCTTCCTACGAGCAGTACTTC; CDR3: CASSLVPSYEQYF
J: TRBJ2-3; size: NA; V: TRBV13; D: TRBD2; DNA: TGTGCCAGCAGCTCTCGGACTAGCGGTACAGATACGCAGTATTTT; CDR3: CASSSRTSGTDTQYF
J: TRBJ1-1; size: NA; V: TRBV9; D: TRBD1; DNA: TGTGCCAGCAGCGTCCTCGCTCAGGGGGCTGAAGCTTTCTTT; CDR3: CASSVLAQGAEAFF
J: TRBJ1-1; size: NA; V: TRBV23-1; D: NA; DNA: TGCGCCAGCAGTCAATCGGACAGTGCGAACACTGAAGCTTTCTTT; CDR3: CASSQSDSANTEAFF
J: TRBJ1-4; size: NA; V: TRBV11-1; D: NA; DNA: TGTGCCAGCAGCTTCCTGTCCGGCACTAATGAAAAACTGTTTTTT; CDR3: CASSFLSGTNEKLFF
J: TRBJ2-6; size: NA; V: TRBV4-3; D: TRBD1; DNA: TGCGCCAGCAGCCAAGGCCACGGGACAGGGGGTCTCGGTGGGGCCAACGTCCTGACTTTC; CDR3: CASSQGHGTGGLGGANVLTF
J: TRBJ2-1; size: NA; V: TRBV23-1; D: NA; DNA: TGCGCCAGCAGTCTCAGAGGGCTCGGGAGTGACTTTAATTACAATGAGCAGTTCTTC; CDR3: CASSLRGLGSDFNYNEQFF
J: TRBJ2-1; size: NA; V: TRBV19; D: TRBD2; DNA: TGTGCCAGTAGTCTCCGACTAGCGGGAGGGTACAATGAGCAGTTCTTC; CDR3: CASSLRLAGGYNEQFF
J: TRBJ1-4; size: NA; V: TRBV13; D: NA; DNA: TGTGCCAGCAGCTTATCACAGGGAAATAATGAAAAACTGTTTTTT; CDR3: CASSLSQGNNEKLFF
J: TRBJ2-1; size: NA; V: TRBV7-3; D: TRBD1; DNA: TGTGCCAGCAGCCCTATGAACCGGACAGGGGGAAGAGGTGAGCAGTTCTTC; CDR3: CASSPMNRTGGRGEQFF
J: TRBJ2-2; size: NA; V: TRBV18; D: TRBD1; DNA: TGTGCCAGCTCACCGAACCGACAGGGAACAAACACCGGGGAGCTGTTTTTT; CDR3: CASSPNRQGTNTGELFF
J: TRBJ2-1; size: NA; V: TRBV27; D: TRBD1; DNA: TGTGCCAGCAGTCTCGGCGGGACAGGGGTCAATGAGCAGTTCTTC; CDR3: CASSLGGTGVNEQFF
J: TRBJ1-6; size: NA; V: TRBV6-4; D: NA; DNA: TGTGCCAGCATACCCGACAGATATAATTCACCCCTCCACTTT; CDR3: CASIPDRYNSPLHF
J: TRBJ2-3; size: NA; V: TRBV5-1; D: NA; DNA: TGCGCCAGCAGCCAACAAGCCCGCACAGATACGCAGTATTTT; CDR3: CASSQQARTDTQYF